This section outlines one TCR beta chain sequence together with its context. Its antigen remains unidentified. The source of the sample is a study of shared clonotypes between healthy human individuals. Findings of the study overall: Naive subsets, compared against memory subsets, generally had larger estimated richness values.

The CDR3 has 13 residues. The germline V gene has CDR1 MNHNY and CDR2 SVGAGI (reference sequence). The ends were cut back, 2 bases at V and 5 bases at J, with 9 bases in the middle. Sequenced by immunoSEQ multiplex PCR; TCRdb stores in-frame clones only, minus some. The profile shows over 850,000 clones, around 82% of them singletons. The genes are TRBV6-6 and TRBJ1-1; D is uncertain. The sequenced material came from memory CD4+ T cells from PBMCs. Subset of the sample: CD45RA-negative fraction. The sequence derives from a young man in good health. Some clones in this sample may be carry-over from other donors' samples. CDR3 amino acids: CASSYRSETEAFF. The CDR3 DNA is TGTGCCAGCAGTTACCGCAGCGAGACTGAAGCTTTCTTT.